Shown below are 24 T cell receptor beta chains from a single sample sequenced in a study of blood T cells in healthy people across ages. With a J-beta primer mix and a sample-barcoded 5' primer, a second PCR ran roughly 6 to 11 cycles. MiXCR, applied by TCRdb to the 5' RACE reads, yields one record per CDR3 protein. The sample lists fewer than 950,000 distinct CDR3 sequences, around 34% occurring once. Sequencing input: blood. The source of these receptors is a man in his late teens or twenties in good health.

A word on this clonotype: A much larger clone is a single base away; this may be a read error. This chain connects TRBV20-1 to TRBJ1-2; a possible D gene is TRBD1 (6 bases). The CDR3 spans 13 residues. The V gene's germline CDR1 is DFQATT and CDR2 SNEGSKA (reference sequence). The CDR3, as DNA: TGCAGTGTCCCGGGACACTTTAACTATGGCTACATCTTC. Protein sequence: CSVPGHFNYGYIF.

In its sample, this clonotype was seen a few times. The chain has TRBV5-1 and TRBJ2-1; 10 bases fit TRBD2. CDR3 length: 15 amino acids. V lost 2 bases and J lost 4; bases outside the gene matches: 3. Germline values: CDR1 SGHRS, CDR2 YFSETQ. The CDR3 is CASSLSGLAYNEQFF. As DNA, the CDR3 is TGCGCCAGCAGCTTATCGGGACTAGCGTACAATGAGCAGTTCTTC.

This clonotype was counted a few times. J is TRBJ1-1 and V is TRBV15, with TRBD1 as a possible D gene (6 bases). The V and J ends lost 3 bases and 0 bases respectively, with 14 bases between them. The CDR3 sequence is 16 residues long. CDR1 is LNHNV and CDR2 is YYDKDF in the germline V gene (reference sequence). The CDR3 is CATSRLGGLLNTEAFF. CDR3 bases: TGTGCCACCAGCAGGTTAGGGGGGCTTCTGAACACTGAAGCTTTCTTT. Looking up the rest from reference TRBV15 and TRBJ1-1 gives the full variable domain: DAMVIQNPRYQVTQFGKPVTLSCSQTLNHNVMYWYQQKSSQAPKLLFHYYDKDFNNEADTPDNFQSRRPNTSFCFLDIRSPGLGDTAMYLCATSRLGGLLNTEAFFGQGTRLTVV.

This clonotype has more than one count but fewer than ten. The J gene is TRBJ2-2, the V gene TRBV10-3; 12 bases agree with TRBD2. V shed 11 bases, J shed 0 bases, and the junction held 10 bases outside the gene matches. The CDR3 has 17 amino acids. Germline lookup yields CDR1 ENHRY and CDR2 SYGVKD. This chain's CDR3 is CAARATSGGANTGELFF. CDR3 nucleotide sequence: TGTGCCGCCCGCGCGACTAGCGGGGGAGCGAACACCGGGGAGCTGTTTTTT.

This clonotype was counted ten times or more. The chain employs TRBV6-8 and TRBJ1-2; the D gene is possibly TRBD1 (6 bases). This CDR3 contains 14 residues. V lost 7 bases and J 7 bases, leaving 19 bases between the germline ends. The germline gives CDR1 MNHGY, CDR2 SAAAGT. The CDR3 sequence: CASTHVAGDCGYTF. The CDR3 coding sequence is TGTGCCAGCACCCACGTCGCAGGGGATTGTGGCTACACCTTC.

DNA of the CDR3: TGTGCCAGCAGTTACGTTGACTCGAAAGGCGCTGAAGCTTTCTTT. The encoded protein is CASSYVDSKGAEAFF. The V call is TRBV6-5, the J call TRBJ1-1; no definite D call. V lost 2 bases to trimming and J lost 6 bases, with 16 bases between them. CDR3 size: 15 residues. Germline lookup yields CDR1 MNHEY and CDR2 SVGAGI.

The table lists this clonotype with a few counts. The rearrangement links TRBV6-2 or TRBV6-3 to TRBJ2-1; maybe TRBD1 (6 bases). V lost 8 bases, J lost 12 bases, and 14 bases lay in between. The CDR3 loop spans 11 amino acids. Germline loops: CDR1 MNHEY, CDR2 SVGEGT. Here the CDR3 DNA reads TGTGCCAGCGCTCAGGGGCATGGGCAGTTCTTC. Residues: CASAQGHGQFF.

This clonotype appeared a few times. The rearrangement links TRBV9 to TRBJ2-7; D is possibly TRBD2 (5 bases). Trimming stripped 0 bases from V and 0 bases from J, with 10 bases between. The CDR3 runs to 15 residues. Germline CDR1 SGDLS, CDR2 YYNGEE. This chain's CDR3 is CASSVEPGTSYEQYF. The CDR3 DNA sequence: TGTGCCAGCAGCGTAGAACCGGGAACCTCCTACGAGCAGTACTTC.

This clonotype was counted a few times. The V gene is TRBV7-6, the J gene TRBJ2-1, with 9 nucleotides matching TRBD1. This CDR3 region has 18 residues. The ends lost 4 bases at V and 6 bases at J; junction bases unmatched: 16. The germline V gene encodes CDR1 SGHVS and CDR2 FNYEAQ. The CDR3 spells CASSSSGARTGVLNEQFF. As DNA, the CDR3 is TGTGCCAGCAGCTCCTCCGGAGCGAGGACAGGGGTTCTCAATGAGCAGTTCTTC.

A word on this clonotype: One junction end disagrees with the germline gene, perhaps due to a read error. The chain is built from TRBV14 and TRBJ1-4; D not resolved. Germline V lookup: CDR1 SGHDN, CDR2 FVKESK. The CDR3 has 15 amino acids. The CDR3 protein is CTSSQVAGPNEKLFF. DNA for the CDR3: TGTACCAGCAGCCAAGTAGCAGGCCCTAATGAAAAACTGTTTTTT.

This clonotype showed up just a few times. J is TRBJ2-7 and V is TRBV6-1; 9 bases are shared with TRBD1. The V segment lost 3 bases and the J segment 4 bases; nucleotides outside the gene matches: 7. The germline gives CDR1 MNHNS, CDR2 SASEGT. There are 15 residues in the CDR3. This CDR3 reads CASSDTDRGRYEQYF. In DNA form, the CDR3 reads TGTGCCAGCAGTGATACGGACAGGGGACGATACGAGCAGTACTTC.

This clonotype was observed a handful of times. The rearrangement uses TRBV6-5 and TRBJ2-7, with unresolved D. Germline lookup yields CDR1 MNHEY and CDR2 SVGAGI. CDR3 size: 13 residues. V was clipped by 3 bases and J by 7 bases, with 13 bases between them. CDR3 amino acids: CASSYIANSEQYF. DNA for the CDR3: TGTGCCAGCAGTTATATAGCAAACAGTGAGCAGTACTTC.

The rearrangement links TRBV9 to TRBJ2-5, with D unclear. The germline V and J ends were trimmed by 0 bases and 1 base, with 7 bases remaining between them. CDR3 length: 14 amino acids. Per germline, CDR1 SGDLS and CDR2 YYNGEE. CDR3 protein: CASSVVPAQETQYF. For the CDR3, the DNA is TGTGCCAGCAGCGTAGTGCCAGCCCAAGAGACCCAGTACTTC.

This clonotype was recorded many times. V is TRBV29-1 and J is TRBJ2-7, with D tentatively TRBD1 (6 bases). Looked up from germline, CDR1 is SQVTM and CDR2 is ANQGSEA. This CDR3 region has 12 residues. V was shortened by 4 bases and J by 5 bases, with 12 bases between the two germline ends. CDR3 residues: CSVATRGDEQYF. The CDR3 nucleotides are TGCAGCGTTGCAACCAGGGGCGACGAGCAGTACTTC.

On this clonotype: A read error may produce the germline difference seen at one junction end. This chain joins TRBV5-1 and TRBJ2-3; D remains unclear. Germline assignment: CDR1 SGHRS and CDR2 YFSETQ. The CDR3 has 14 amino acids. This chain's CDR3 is CVSSLDVVPDTQYF. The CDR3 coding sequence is TGCGTCAGCAGCTTGGATGTAGTTCCCGATACGCAGTATTTT.

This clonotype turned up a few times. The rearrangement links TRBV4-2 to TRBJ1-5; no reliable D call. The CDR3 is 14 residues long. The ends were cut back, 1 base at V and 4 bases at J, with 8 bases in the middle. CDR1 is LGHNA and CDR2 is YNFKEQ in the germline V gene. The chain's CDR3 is CASSQVGWNQPQHF. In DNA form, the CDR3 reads TGTGCCAGCAGCCAAGTAGGGTGGAATCAGCCCCAGCATTTT.

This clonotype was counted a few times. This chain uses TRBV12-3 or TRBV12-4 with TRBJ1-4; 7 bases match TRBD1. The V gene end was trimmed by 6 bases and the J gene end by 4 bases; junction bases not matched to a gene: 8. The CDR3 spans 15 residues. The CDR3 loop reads CASRGVGQFNEKLFF. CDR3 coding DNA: TGTGCCAGCAGGGGGGTGGGACAGTTTAATGAAAAACTGTTTTTT.

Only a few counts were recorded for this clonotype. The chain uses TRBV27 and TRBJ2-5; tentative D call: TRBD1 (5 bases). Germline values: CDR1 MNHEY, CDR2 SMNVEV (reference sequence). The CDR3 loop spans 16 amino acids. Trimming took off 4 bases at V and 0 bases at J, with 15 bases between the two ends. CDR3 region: CASSSLGSRDQETQYF. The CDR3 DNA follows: TGTGCCAGCAGTTCGTTGGGATCCAGGGACCAAGAGACCCAGTACTTC.

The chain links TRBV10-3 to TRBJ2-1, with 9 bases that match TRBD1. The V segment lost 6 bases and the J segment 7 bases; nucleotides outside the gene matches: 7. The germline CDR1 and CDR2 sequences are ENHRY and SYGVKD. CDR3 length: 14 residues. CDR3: CAIRRDRESNEQFF. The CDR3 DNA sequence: TGTGCCATCAGGCGGGACAGGGAATCTAATGAGCAGTTCTTC.

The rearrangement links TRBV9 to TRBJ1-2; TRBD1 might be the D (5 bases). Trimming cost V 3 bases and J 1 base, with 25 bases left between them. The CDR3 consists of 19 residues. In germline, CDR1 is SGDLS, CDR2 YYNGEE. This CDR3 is CASSDNPSGEPGLNYGYTF. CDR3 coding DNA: TGTGCCAGCAGCGACAACCCTTCGGGGGAGCCAGGGCTTAACTATGGCTACACCTTC.

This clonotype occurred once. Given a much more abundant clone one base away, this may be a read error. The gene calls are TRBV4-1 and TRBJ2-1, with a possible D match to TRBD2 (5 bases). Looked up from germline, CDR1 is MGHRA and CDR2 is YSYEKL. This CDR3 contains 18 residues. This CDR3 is CASSQETVLGGSYDEQFF. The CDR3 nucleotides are TGCGCCAGCAGCCAAGAGACGGTCCTTGGAGGATCCTACGATGAGCAGTTCTTC.

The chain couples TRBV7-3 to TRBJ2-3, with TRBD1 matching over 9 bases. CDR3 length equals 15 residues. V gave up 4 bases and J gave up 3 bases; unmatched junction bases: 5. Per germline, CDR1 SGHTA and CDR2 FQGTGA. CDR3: CASSYTGGRTDTQYF. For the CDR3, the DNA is TGTGCCAGCAGCTATACAGGGGGCCGGACAGATACGCAGTATTTT. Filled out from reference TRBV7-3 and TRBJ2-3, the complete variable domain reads GAGVSQTPSNKVTEKGKYVELRCDPISGHTALYWYRQSLGQGPEFLIYFQGTGAADDSGLPNDRFFAVRPEGSVSTLKIQRTERGDSAVYLCASSYTGGRTDTQYFGPGTRLTVL.

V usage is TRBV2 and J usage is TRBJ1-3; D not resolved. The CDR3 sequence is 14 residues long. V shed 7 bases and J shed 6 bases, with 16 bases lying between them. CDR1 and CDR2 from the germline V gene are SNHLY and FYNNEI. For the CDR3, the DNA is TGTGCCAGCATGGGAGTCAAAGGGAAAAACACCATATATTTT. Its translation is CASMGVKGKNTIYF.

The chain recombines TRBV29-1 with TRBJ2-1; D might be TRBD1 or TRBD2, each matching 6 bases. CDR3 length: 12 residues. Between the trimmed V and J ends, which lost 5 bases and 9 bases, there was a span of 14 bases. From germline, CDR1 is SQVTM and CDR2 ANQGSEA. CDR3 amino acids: CSVRGALGEQFF. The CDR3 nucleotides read TGCAGCGTTAGGGGGGCCTTGGGTGAGCAGTTCTTC.